These T cell receptor beta chains were read from a single sample in a study of human T cells and chemical hapten exposure. MiXCR was run by TCRdb on the RACE reads, yielding one entry per CDR3 protein. The sample has 80,000 to 100,000 distinct CDR3 sequences, roughly 11% seen once. Sequenced material: whole blood, taken in connection with sensitization to the hapten diphenylcyclopropenone (DPC). The receptors shown here come from a woman in her thirties with alopecia areata. Some clones in this sample may be carry-over from other donors' samples. The CDR3 runs from the conserved cysteine through the conserved F or W. D genes are given only for firm matches. Only some rows state a clone size, as once, few, many or a class for expanded clones.

TRBV28	-	TRBJ1-2	-	CASSLYSSYGYTF	TGTGCCAGCAGTTTATACAGTTCCTATGGCTACACCTTC
TRBV4-1	-	TRBJ2-2	-	CASSLRTGGSRELFF	TGCGCCAGCAGCCTACGGACTGGAGGTTCCAGGGAGCTGTTTTTT
TRBV14	few	TRBJ2-2	-	CASSQANTGELFF	TGTGCCAGCAGCCAGGCGAACACCGGGGAGCTGTTTTTT
TRBV27	-	TRBJ2-7	-	CATSWSGAGEQYF	TGTGCCACCTCCTGGTCGGGAGCAGGTGAGCAGTACTTC
TRBV7-2	-	TRBJ2-3	-	CASSYGTRADTQYF	TGTGCCAGCAGCTATGGGACACGGGCAGATACGCAGTATTTT
TRBV9	-	TRBJ2-1	-	CASSRTYNEQFF	TGTGCCAGCAGCCGTACGTACAATGAGCAGTTCTTC
TRBV11-2	many	TRBJ2-5	-	CASSMYQETQYF	TGTGCCAGCAGCATGTACCAAGAGACCCAGTACTTC
TRBV10-1	few	TRBJ2-3	TRBD1	CASSESRGQGSDTQYF	TGCGCCAGCAGTGAGTCGAGGGGACAGGGATCGGATACGCAGTATTTT
TRBV18	many	TRBJ1-1	TRBD1	CASSPPNSYRGVDTEAFF	TGTGCCAGCTCACCACCTAACTCGTACAGGGGCGTCGACACTGAAGCTTTCTTT
TRBV18	many	TRBJ1-5	TRBD1	CASSPGQGTGSNQPQHF	TGTGCCAGCTCACCCGGACAGGGGACAGGGAGCAATCAGCCCCAGCATTTT
TRBV6-1	few	TRBJ2-2	TRBD1	CASSVPPGTGTGELFF	TGTGCCAGCAGTGTGCCCCCCGGGACAGGGACCGGGGAGCTGTTTTTT
TRBV12-3/TRBV12-4	many	TRBJ2-1	TRBD2	CASSQTSGGAGEQFF	TGTGCCAGCAGTCAAACTAGCGGGGGGGCCGGTGAGCAGTTCTTC
TRBV9	-	TRBJ2-2	-	CASSVDPGGTGELFF	TGTGCCAGCAGCGTAGACCCAGGGGGGACCGGGGAGCTGTTTTTT
TRBV18	many	TRBJ2-3	-	CASSPYTDTQYF	TGTGCCAGCAGCCCCTACACAGATACGCAGTATTTT
TRBV18	-	TRBJ1-4	-	CASSRSDREKLFF	TGTGCCAGCTCACGGAGCGACAGGGAAAAACTGTTTTTT
TRBV30	many	TRBJ2-1	TRBD2	CAWSVQASGGYEQFF	TGTGCCTGGAGTGTACAGGCTAGCGGGGGGTATGAGCAGTTCTTC
TRBV12-3/TRBV12-4	-	TRBJ1-1	-	CASSFGRSTEAFF	TGTGCCAGCAGTTTCGGACGGTCCACTGAAGCTTTCTTT
TRBV7-2	many	TRBJ2-7	TRBD2	CASSFGSGSNEQYF	TGTGCCAGCAGCTTTGGTAGCGGGAGTAACGAGCAGTACTTC
TRBV2	many	TRBJ2-1	TRBD2	CASSGGLDYNEQFF	TGTGCCAGCAGTGGGGGACTAGATTACAATGAGCAGTTCTTC
TRBV7-9	many	TRBJ1-1	-	CASSLSGQLNTEAFF	TGTGCCAGCAGCTTAAGCGGACAGCTGAACACTGAAGCTTTCTTT
TRBV20-1	many	TRBJ1-1	-	CSLNRENTEAFF	TGCAGCCTAAACAGGGAAAACACTGAAGCTTTCTTT
TRBV12-3/TRBV12-4	few	TRBJ1-2	-	CASSYGDYGYTF	TGTGCCAGCAGTTACGGGGACTATGGCTACACCTTC
TRBV6-2/TRBV6-3	-	TRBJ1-2	TRBD1	CASSNPRQGSDYGYTF	TGTGCCAGCAGTAACCCCCGACAGGGAAGCGACTATGGCTACACCTTC
TRBV29-1	many	TRBJ2-7	-	CSGGRGFEYEQYF	TGCAGCGGGGGCCGGGGATTCGAGTACGAGCAGTACTTC
TRBV12-2	many	TRBJ1-5	-	CASPGGARYNQPQHF	TGTGCAAGTCCCGGCGGAGCCAGATACAATCAGCCCCAGCATTTT
TRBV20-1	-	TRBJ2-1	-	CSANQGPVYNEQFF	TGCAGTGCCAATCAGGGTCCCGTATACAATGAGCAGTTCTTC
TRBV29-1	-	TRBJ2-1	-	CSGESDSPYNEQFF	TGCAGCGGGGAATCGGACAGTCCCTACAATGAGCAGTTCTTC
TRBV6-5	few	TRBJ1-4	-	CASSSNSDMGKLFF	TGTGCCAGCAGTTCGAACAGCGATATGGGAAAACTGTTTTTT
TRBV15	-	TRBJ2-2	TRBD2	CATSRGLAGYMGAGELFF	TGTGCCACCAGCAGAGGACTAGCGGGGTACATGGGGGCCGGGGAGCTGTTTTTT
TRBV29-1	-	TRBJ1-2	TRBD1	CSVKQGNYGYTF	TGCAGCGTCAAACAGGGGAACTATGGCTACACCTTC
TRBV5-1	-	TRBJ1-2	TRBD1	CASSLTGDGNFYGYTF	TGCGCCAGCAGCTTGACAGGGGACGGGAACTTCTATGGCTACACCTTC
TRBV30	-	TRBJ2-7	-	CAWRPPGNSYEQYF	TGTGCCTGGAGGCCTCCAGGGAACTCCTACGAGCAGTACTTC
TRBV29-1	few	TRBJ1-1	TRBD1	CSVSPGTENTEAFF	TGCAGCGTCTCTCCCGGGACAGAGAACACTGAAGCTTTCTTT
TRBV20-1	many	TRBJ2-3	TRBD2	CSARDGLAGEDTQYF	TGCAGTGCTAGAGATGGGCTAGCGGGGGAGGATACGCAGTATTTT
TRBV11-2	-	TRBJ2-3	TRBD2	CASSLELAGGSDTQYF	TGTGCCAGCAGCTTAGAACTAGCGGGAGGGTCAGATACGCAGTATTTT
TRBV11-2	many	TRBJ2-1	-	CASSLDFTIEQFF	TGTGCCAGCAGCTTAGATTTCACTATAGAGCAGTTCTTC
TRBV4-2	-	TRBJ2-2	TRBD2	CASSQRLAVTGELFF	TGTGCCAGCAGCCAAAGACTAGCGGTAACCGGGGAGCTGTTTTTT
TRBV7-2	few	TRBJ2-7	TRBD1	CASSSVGQGAYEQYF	TGTGCCAGCAGCAGCGTAGGGCAGGGGGCCTACGAGCAGTACTTC
TRBV5-1	many	TRBJ1-3	TRBD1	CASSATGTVGNTIYF	TGCGCCAGCAGCGCTACCGGGACAGTTGGAAACACCATATATTTT
TRBV6-6	-	TRBJ2-1	TRBD2	CASSGRGGDEQFF	TGTGCCAGCAGCGGGAGGGGGGGTGATGAGCAGTTCTTC
TRBV29-1	-	TRBJ1-1	-	CSVAQVGTEAFF	TGCAGCGTTGCCCAGGTAGGGACTGAAGCTTTCTTT